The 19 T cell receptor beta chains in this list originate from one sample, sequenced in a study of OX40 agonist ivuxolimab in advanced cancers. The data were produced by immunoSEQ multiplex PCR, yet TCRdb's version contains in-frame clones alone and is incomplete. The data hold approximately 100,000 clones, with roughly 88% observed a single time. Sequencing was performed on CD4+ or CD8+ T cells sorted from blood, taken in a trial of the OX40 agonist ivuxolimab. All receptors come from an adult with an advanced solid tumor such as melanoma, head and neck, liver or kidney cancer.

The CDR3 nucleotides are TGTGCCAGCAGCTTAGATCACTGGACTAGCGGGAGGGCAGATACGCAGTATTTT. It yields the protein CASSLDHWTSGRADTQYF. This rearrangement joins TRBV11-2 to TRBJ2-3; 15 bases agree with TRBD2. The J segment lost 4 bases and the V segment lost 0 bases, leaving 5 bases of the junction unmatched. CDR1 and CDR2 from the germline V gene are SGHAT and FQNNGV. The CDR3 runs 18 residues.

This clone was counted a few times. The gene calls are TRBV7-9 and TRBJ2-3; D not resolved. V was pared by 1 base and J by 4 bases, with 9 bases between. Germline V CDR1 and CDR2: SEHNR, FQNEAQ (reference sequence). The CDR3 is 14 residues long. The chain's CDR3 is CASSLVLVADTQYF. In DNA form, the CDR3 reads TGTGCCAGCAGCTTAGTGCTCGTCGCAGATACGCAGTATTTT.

The CDR3 protein is CASSSKQGGGEKLFF. The DNA for the CDR3 is TGTGCCAGCAGTTCAAAACAGGGTGGAGGGGAAAAACTGTTTTTT. The genes are TRBV28 and TRBJ1-4; D is perhaps TRBD1 (6 bases). From germline, CDR1 is MDHEN and CDR2 SYDVKM. V lost 4 bases and J lost 8, with 17 bases in between. The CDR3 is made up of 15 amino acids.

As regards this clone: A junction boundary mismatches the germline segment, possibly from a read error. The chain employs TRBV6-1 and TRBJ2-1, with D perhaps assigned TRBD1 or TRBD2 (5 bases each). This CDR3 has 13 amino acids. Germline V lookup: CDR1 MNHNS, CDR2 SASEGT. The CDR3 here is CASREVGDNEQFF. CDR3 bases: TGTGCCAGCAGGGAAGTGGGGGACAATGAGCAGTTCTTC.

This chain's CDR3 is CASSLIGLGEQYF. In DNA, the CDR3 is TGTGCCAGCAGCTTAATAGGGCTGGGGGAGCAGTACTTC. This chain uses TRBV11-3 with TRBJ2-7, with D hard to call. The germline V gene encodes CDR1 SGHNT and CDR2 YENEEA. The CDR3 is made up of 13 amino acids. Trimming cost V 2 bases and J 7 bases, with 12 bases left between them.

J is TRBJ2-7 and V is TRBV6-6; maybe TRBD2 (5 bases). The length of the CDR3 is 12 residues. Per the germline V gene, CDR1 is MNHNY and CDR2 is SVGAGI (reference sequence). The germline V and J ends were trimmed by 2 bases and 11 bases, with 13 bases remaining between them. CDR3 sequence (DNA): TGTGCCAGCAGTTACCTAGAGGGAAAGGAGTACTTC. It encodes CASSYLEGKEYF.

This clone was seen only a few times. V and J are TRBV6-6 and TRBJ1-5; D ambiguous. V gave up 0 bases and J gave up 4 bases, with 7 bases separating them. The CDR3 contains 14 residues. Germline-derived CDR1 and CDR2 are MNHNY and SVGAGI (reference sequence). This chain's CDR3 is CASSYSGSNQPQHF. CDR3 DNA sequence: TGTGCCAGCAGTTACTCGGGGAGTAATCAGCCCCAGCATTTT.

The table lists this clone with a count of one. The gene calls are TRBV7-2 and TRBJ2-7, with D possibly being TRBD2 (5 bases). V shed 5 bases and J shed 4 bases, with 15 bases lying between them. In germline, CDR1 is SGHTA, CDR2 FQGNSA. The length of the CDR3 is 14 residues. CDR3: CASSVESGVYEQYF. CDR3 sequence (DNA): TGTGCCAGCAGCGTAGAGAGCGGCGTGTACGAGCAGTACTTC.

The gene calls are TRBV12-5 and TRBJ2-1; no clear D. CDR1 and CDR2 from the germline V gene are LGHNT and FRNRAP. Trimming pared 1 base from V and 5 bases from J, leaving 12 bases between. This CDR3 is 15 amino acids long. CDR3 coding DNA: TGTGCTAGTGGTTTGGCGGAGACGTTAAACAATGAGCAGTTCTTC. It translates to CASGLAETLNNEQFF.

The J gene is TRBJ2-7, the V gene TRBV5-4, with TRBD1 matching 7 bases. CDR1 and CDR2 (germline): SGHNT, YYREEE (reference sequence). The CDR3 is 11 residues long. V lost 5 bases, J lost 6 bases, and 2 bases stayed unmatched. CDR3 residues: CASSGDSEQYF. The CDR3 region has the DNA TGTGCCAGCAGTGGGGACAGCGAGCAGTACTTC.

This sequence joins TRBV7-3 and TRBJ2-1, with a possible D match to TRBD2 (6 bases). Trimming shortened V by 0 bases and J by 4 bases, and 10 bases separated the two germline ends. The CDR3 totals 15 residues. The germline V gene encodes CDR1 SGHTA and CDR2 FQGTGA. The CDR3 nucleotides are TGTGCCAGCAGCTTAACCGGAGGGTTATACAATGAGCAGTTCTTC. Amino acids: CASSLTGGLYNEQFF.

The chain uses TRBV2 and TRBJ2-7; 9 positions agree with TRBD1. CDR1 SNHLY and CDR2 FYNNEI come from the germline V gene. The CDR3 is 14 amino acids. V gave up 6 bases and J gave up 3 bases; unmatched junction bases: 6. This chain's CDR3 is CASSGQGRIYEQYF. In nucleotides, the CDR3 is TGTGCCAGCAGCGGACAGGGGCGTATCTACGAGCAGTACTTC.

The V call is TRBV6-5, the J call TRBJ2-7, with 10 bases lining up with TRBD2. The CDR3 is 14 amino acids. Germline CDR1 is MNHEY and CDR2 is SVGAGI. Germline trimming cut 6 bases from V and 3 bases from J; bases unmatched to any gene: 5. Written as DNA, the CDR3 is TGTGCCAGCAGGTCCCCTAGCGGGAGCTACGAGCAGTACTTC. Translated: CASRSPSGSYEQYF.

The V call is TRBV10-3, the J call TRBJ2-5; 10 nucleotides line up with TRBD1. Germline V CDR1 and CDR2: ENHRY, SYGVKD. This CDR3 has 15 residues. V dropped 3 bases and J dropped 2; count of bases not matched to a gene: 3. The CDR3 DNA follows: TGTGCCATCAGTGATGGGACAGGGGCACAAGAGACCCAGTACTTC. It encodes CAISDGTGAQETQYF.

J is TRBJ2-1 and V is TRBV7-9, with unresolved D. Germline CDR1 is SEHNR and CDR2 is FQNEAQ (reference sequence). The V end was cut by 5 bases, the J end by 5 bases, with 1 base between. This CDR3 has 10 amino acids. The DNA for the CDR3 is TGTGCCAGCAGCGACAATGAGCAGTTCTTC. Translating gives CASSDNEQFF. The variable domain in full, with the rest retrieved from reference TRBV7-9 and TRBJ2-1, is DTGVSQNPRHKITKRGQNVTFRCDPISEHNRLYWYRQTLGQGPEFLTYFQNEAQLEKSRLLSDRFSAERPKGSFSTLEIQRTEQGDSAMYLCASSDNEQFFGPGTRLTVL.

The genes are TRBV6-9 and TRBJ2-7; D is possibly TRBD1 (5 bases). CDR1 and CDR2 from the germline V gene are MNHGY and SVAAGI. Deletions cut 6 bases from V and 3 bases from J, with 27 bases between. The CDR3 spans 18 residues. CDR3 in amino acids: CASSHQGILGRYCYEQYF. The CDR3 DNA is TGTGCCAGCAGCCACCAGGGAATTTTGGGCCGTTATTGCTACGAGCAGTACTTC.

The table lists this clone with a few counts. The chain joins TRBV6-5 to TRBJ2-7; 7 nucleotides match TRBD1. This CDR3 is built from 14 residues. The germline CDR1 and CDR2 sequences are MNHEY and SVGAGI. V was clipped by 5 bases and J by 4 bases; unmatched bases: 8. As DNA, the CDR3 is TGTGCCAGCAGTGTCTTAGGGACAGAATACGAGCAGTACTTC. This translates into CASSVLGTEYEQYF.

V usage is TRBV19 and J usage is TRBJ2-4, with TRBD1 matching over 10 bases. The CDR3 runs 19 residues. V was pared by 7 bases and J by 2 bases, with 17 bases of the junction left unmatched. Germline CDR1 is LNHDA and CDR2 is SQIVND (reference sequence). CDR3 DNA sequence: TGTGCCAGTATCCCCAAATACGGGACAGGGGACTTCTCCAAAAACATTCAGTACTTC. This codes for CASIPKYGTGDFSKNIQYF.

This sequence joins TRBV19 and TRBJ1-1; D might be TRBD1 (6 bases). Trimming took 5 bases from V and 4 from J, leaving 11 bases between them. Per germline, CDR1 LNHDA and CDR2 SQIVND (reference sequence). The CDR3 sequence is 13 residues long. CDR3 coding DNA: TGTGCCAGTAGTTCGAGGGGGGTCACTGAAGCTTTCTTT. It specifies CASSSRGVTEAFF. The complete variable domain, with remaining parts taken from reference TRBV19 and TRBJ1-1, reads DGGITQSPKYLFRKEGQNVTLSCEQNLNHDAMYWYRQDPGQGLRLIYYSQIVNDFQKGDIAEGYSVSREKKESFPLTVTSAQKNPTAFYLCASSSRGVTEAFFGQGTRLTVV.